These 15 T cell receptor beta chains share one sample of origin, sequenced in a study of cytomegalovirus exposure and HLA in healthy donors. The primer mix had 60 Vbeta and 13 Jbeta primers. TCRdb keeps only in-frame clones here, not all; method: immunoSEQ multiplex PCR. Among 140,000 to 150,000 clones listed, roughly 79% were seen once. What was sequenced was PBMCs. These receptor sequences come from a woman aged 40 to 50 in good health and CMV-seropositive.

This clone was seen a handful of times. This sequence joins TRBV6-6 and TRBJ2-5; D remains unclear. CDR1 is MNHNY and CDR2 is SVGAGI in the germline V gene (reference sequence). V dropped 8 bases and J dropped 2 bases, with 9 bases sitting between them. CDR3 length: 12 amino acids. CDR3 protein: CASSTPQETQYF. The DNA for the CDR3 is TGTGCCAGCTCTACGCCACAAGAGACCCAGTACTTC.

The rearrangement uses TRBV6-1 and TRBJ1-5; D unclear. Germline CDR1 MNHNS, CDR2 SASEGT. The CDR3 totals 16 residues. Trimming pared 2 bases from V and 3 bases from J, leaving 14 bases between. CDR3 DNA sequence: TGTGCCAGCAGTGAACGGAAGGAGAGGCCCAATCAGCCCCAGCATTTT. Its translation: CASSERKERPNQPQHF.

The V call is TRBV2, the J call TRBJ1-1; no clear D. From germline, CDR1 is SNHLY and CDR2 FYNNEI. CDR3 size: 12 residues. Trimming took off 8 bases at V and 5 bases at J, with 12 bases between the two ends. The CDR3 spells CASVAVRTEAFF. Written as DNA, the CDR3 is TGTGCCAGCGTCGCGGTTCGGACTGAAGCTTTCTTT.

The J gene is TRBJ2-2, the V gene TRBV6-1, with D uncertain. Germline loops: CDR1 MNHNS, CDR2 SASEGT. The V end was cut by 3 bases, the J end by 4 bases, with 9 bases between. The CDR3 length is 14 residues. CDR3 residues: CASSELGSTGELFF. Written as DNA, the CDR3 is TGTGCCAGCAGTGAGTTGGGCTCCACCGGGGAGCTGTTTTTT.

In its sample, this clone was seen a few times. This sequence joins TRBV10-1 and TRBJ2-5, with 11 nucleotides matching TRBD2. Germline assignment: CDR1 WNHNN and CDR2 SYGVQD (reference sequence). After removal of 2 bases from V and 1 base from J, the junction contained 3 bases not matched to a gene. The CDR3 length is 16 residues. CDR3 region: CASSETGTSGQETQYF. DNA of the CDR3: TGCGCCAGCAGTGAGACCGGGACTAGCGGCCAAGAGACCCAGTACTTC.

The chain employs TRBV2 and TRBJ2-2, with 12 bases matching TRBD1. The CDR3 is made up of 15 amino acids. The V gene end was trimmed by 5 bases and the J gene end by 7 bases; junction bases not matched to a gene: 5. CDR1 is SNHLY, CDR2 FYNNEI, per germline. CDR3 coding DNA: TGTGCCAGCAGTAAGGGACAGGGGGCGGACGGGGAGCTGTTTTTT. It is translated as CASSKGQGADGELFF.

Note on this clone: Its ends do not fully match the called genes, so a read error is possible. The chain employs TRBV7-9 and TRBJ1-3, with 10 bases aligning to TRBD1. This CDR3 contains 15 residues. The germline V gene has CDR1 SEHNR and CDR2 FQNEAQ (reference sequence). CDR3 coding DNA: TGTTCCAGCAGCTCCGGGACAGGGGATTTGAACACCATATATTTT. This sequence encodes CSSSSGTGDLNTIYF.

V usage is TRBV9 and J usage is TRBJ2-5; D perhaps matches TRBD2 (6 bases). V was clipped by 0 bases and J by 5 bases, with 14 bases between them. The CDR3 runs to 15 residues. Germline CDR1 SGDLS, CDR2 YYNGEE. CDR3 in amino acids: CASSVAPGRGETQYF. The CDR3 bases are TGTGCCAGCAGCGTAGCGCCCGGTCGGGGGGAGACCCAGTACTTC.

This chain uses TRBV6-5 with TRBJ1-1, with D perhaps TRBD1 (6 bases). In germline, CDR1 is MNHEY, CDR2 SVGAGI. Trimming cost V 4 bases and J 8 bases, with 11 bases left between them. This CDR3 is 12 amino acids long. DNA for the CDR3: TGTGCCAGCAGTTTATCAGGGGCGGAAGCTTTCTTT. Translating gives CASSLSGAEAFF.

As to this clone: Compared with germline, one end of the junction differs, possibly owing to a read error. This rearrangement joins TRBV7-9 to TRBJ2-2; D is undetermined. CDR1 and CDR2 (germline): SEHNR, FQNEAQ (reference sequence). This CDR3 has 18 residues. The CDR3 spells CSSSSTITPPAATGELFF. In DNA, the CDR3 is TGTTCCAGCAGCTCCACAATAACACCACCCGCGGCTACCGGGGAGCTGTTTTTT.

The chain carries TRBV6-6 and TRBJ1-1; a weak D match, TRBD1 (5 bases). The V gene's germline CDR1 is MNHNY and CDR2 SVGAGI (reference sequence). The germline V and J ends were trimmed by 6 bases and 4 bases, with 12 bases remaining between them. The length of the CDR3 is 13 residues. The CDR3 region has the DNA TGTGCCAGCAGACTAAGCGGGGGCACTGAAGCTTTCTTT. Amino acids: CASRLSGGTEAFF.

The V and J genes are TRBV5-1 and TRBJ2-1; TRBD2 matches 11 bases. The CDR3 covers 17 residues. Trimming took 0 bases from V and 10 from J; bases not matched to a gene: 12. CDR1 is SGHRS, CDR2 YFSETQ, per germline. CDR3 sequence (DNA): TGCGCCAGCAGCTTGGGAAATAGCGGGGGGGGTTCTGGGGAGCAGTTCTTC. Its protein product is CASSLGNSGGGSGEQFF.

A few counts support this clone. The V and J genes are TRBV15 and TRBJ1-1; possible D gene TRBD1, 6 bases. With 6 bases removed from V and 2 bases from J, the gap between germline ends came to 13 bases. Germline V gives CDR1 LNHNV, CDR2 YYDKDF (reference sequence). There are 14 residues in the CDR3. DNA for the CDR3: TGTGCCACCAGTTCAGGGGCCCCTAACACTGAAGCTTTCTTT. This codes for CATSSGAPNTEAFF.

This clone appeared once. The rearrangement joins TRBV7-9 to TRBJ2-7; 8 bases line up with TRBD2. CDR1 and CDR2 from the germline V gene are SEHNR and FQNEAQ (reference sequence). CDR3 length: 13 residues. The junction had 4 bases not matched to a gene; V was cut back by 5 bases and J by 4 bases. This chain's CDR3 is CASSPGGGYEQYF. The CDR3, as DNA: TGTGCCAGCAGCCCCGGCGGGGGGTACGAGCAGTACTTC.

CDR3 loop: CASRSTFYGYTF. Written as DNA, the CDR3 is TGTGCCAGCAGATCGACTTTCTATGGCTACACCTTC. V gene TRBV28 combines with J gene TRBJ1-2, with unresolved D. This CDR3 has 12 residues. Trimming removed 6 bases at V and 4 bases at J, with 9 bases between. Germline lookup yields CDR1 MDHEN and CDR2 SYDVKM.